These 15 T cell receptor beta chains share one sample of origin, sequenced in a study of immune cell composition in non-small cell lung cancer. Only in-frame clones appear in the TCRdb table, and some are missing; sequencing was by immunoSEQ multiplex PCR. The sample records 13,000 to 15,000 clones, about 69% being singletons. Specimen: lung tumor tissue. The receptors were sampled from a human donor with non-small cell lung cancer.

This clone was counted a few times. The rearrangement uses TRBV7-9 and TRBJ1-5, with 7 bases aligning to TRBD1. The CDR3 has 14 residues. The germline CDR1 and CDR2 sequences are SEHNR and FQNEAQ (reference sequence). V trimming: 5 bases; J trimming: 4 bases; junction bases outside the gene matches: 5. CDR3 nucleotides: TGTGCCAGCAGCCGGAGGGGGCCTAATCAGCCCCAGCATTTT. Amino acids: CASSRRGPNQPQHF.

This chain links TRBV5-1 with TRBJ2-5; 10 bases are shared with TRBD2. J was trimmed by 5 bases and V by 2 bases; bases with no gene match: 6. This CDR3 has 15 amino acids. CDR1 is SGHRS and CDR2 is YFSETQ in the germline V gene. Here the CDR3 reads CASSLLQRGGETQYF. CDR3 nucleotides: TGCGCCAGCAGCTTACTTCAGCGGGGGGGGGAGACCCAGTACTTC. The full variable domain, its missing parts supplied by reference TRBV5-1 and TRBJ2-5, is KAGVTQTPRYLIKTRGQQVTLSCSPISGHRSVSWYQQTPGQGLQFLFEYFSETQRNKGNFPGRFSGRQFSNSRSEMNVSTLELGDSALYLCASSLLQRGGETQYFGPGTRLLVL.

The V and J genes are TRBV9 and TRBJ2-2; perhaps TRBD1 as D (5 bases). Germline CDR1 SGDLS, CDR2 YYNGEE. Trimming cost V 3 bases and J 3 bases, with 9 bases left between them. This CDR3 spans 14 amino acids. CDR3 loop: CASSAQVDTGELFF. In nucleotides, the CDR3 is TGTGCCAGCAGCGCACAGGTGGACACCGGGGAGCTGTTTTTT.

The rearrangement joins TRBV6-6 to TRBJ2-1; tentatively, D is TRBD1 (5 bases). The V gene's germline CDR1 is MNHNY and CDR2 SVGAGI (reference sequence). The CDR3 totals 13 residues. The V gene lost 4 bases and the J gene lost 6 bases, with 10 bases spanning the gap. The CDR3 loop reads CASSWSTGNEQFF. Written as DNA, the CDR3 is TGTGCCAGCAGTTGGAGCACAGGCAATGAGCAGTTCTTC.

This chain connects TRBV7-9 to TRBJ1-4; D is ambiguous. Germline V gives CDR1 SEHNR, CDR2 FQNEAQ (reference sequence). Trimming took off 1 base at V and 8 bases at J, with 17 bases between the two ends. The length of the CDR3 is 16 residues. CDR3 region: CASSLDARREREKLFF. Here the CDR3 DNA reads TGTGCCAGCAGCTTAGACGCCCGGAGGGAGAGGGAAAAACTGTTTTTT.

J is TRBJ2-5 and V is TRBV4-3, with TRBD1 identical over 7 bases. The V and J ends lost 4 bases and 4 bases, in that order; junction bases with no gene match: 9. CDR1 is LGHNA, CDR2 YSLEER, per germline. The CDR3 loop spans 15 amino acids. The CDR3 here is CASSPVVGGAETQYF. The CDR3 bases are TGCGCCAGCAGCCCAGTAGTAGGGGGCGCAGAGACCCAGTACTTC.

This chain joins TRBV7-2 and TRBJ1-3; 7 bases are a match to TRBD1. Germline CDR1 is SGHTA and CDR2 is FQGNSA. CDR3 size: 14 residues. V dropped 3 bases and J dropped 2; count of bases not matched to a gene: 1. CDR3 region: CASSFQGAGNTIYF. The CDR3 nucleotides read TGTGCCAGCAGCTTCCAGGGGGCTGGAAACACCATATATTTT.

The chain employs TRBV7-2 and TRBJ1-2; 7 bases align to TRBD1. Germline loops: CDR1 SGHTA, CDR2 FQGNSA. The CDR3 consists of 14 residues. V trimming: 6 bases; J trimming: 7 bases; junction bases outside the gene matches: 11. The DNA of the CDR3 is TGTGCCAGCAGTTTCCGGGGGACAGACCTTGGCTACACCTTC. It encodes CASSFRGTDLGYTF.

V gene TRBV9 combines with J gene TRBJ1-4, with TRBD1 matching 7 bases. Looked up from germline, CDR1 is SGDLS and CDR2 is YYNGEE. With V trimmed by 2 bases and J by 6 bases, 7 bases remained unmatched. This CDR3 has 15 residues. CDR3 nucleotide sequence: TGTGCCAGCAGCGTTACAGGGGTGGAGGATGAAAAACTGTTTTTT. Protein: CASSVTGVEDEKLFF. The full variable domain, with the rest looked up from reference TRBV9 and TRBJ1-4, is DSGVTQTPKHLITATGQRVTLRCSPRSGDLSVYWYQQSLDQGLQFLIQYYNGEERAKGNILERFSAQQFPDLHSELNLSSLELGDSALYFCASSVTGVEDEKLFFGSGTQLSVL.

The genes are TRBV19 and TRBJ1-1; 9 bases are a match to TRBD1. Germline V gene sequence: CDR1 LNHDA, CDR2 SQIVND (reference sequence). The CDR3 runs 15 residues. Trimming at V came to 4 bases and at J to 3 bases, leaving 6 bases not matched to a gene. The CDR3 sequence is CASSTRQGEDTEAFF. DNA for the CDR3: TGTGCCAGTAGTACTCGACAGGGGGAAGACACTGAAGCTTTCTTT.

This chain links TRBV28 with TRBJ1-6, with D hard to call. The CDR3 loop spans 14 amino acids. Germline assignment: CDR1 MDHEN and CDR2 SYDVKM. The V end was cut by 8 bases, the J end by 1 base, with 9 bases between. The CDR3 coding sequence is TGTGCCAGCTTCCCCGGGTCCTATAATTCACCCCTCCACTTT. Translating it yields CASFPGSYNSPLHF. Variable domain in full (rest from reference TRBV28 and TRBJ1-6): DVKVTQSSRYLVKRTGEKVFLECVQDMDHENMFWYRQDPGLGLRLIYFSYDVKMKEKGDIPEGYSVSREKKERFSLILESASTNQTSMYLCASFPGSYNSPLHFGNGTRLTVT.

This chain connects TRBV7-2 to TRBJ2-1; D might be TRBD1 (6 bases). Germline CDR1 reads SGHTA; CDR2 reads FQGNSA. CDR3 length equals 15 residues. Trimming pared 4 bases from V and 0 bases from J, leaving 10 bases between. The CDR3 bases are TGTGCCAGCAGCTGGGACACGAGCTCCTACAATGAGCAGTTCTTC. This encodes CASSWDTSSYNEQFF.

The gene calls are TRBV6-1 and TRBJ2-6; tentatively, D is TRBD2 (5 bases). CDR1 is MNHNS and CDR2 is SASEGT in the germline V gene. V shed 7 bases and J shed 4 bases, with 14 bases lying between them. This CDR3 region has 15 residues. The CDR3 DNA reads TGTGCCAGCACCGCAGCGGTGTGGGGGGCCAACGTCCTGACTTTC. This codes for CASTAAVWGANVLTF.

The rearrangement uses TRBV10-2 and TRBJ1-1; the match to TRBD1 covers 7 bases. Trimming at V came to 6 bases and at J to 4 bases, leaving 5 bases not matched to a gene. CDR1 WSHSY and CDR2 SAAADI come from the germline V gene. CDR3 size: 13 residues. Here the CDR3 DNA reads TGCGCCAGCAGCAGGGGGTTTGGCACTGAAGCTTTCTTT. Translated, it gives CASSRGFGTEAFF.

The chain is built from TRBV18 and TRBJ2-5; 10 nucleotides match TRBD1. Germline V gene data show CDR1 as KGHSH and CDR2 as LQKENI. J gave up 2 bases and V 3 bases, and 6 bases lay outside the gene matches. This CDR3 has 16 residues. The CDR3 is CASSPILDRGQETQYF. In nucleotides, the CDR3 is TGTGCCAGCTCACCGATCTTGGACAGGGGGCAAGAGACCCAGTACTTC.